This T cell receptor beta chain emerged from a study of blood T cells in healthy people across ages. On this clonotype: One end of the junction varies from germline; a read error may be responsible.

Alongside a J-beta primer mix, a sample-barcoded 5' primer served in a second PCR lasting roughly 7 to 11 cycles. In TCRdb, the 5' RACE reads were re-called with MiXCR into one record per CDR3 protein. The sample yields hundreds of thousands of distinct CDR3 sequences, 45% to 60% seen once. CDR3 length: 13 residues. Germline V gene data show CDR1 as KGHSH and CDR2 as LQKENI. Sequencing was done on a sample of blood. V gene TRBV18 combines with J gene TRBJ2-5, with TRBD2 as a possible D gene (6 bases). This receptor was obtained from a woman aged 80 or older in good health. The CDR3 DNA reads TGTGCCAGCGCACCTCGGGGGATGAATGAGCAGTACTTC. This translates into CASAPRGMNEQYF. The full variable domain, its missing parts supplied by reference TRBV18 and TRBJ2-5, is NAGVMQNPRHLVRRRGQEARLRCSPMKGHSHVYWYRQLPEEGLKFMVYLQKENIIDESGMPKERFSAEFPKEGPSILRIQQVVRGDSAAYFCASAPRGMNEQYFGPGTRLLVL.